The 19 T cell receptor beta chains listed next were all sequenced from one sample in a study of T cell repertoires in cytomegalovirus infection. TCRdb reanalysed the reads using MiXCR and keeps one entry per CDR3 protein. The data contain around 530,000 distinct CDR3 sequences, approximately 15% of them singletons. The sequenced sample consisted of CD8+ T cells from PBMCs. These receptors originate from a human donor in good health (CMV status not recorded). Some clones in this sample may be carry-over from other donors' samples.

This clonotype showed up many times. This sequence joins TRBV6-1 and TRBJ1-1; a weak D match, TRBD1 (5 bases). The ends were cut back, 8 bases at V and 6 bases at J, with 19 bases in the middle. Germline values: CDR1 MNHNS, CDR2 SASEGT. The CDR3 has 14 residues. The chain's CDR3 is CASPERPGRPEAFF. As DNA, the CDR3 is TGTGCCAGCCCCGAGAGGCCAGGGCGCCCTGAAGCTTTCTTT.

The chain carries TRBV28 and TRBJ1-4; the D gene is possibly TRBD1 (6 bases). This CDR3 is 14 amino acids long. Germline-derived CDR1 and CDR2 are MDHEN and SYDVKM. Trimming took 10 bases from V and 8 from J, leaving 20 bases between them. The chain's CDR3 is CATRRGGLLEKLFF. The CDR3 DNA reads TGTGCCACCAGAAGGGGGGGGCTACTGGAAAAACTGTTTTTT.

A few counts support this clonotype. The CDR3 here is CASSITAGTNNEQFF. The CDR3, as DNA: TGTGCCAGTAGTATTACAGCGGGAACGAACAATGAGCAGTTCTTC. The chain employs TRBV19 and TRBJ2-1; TRBD2 matches 7 bases. The CDR3 covers 15 residues. The germline CDR1 and CDR2 sequences are LNHDA and SQIVND (reference sequence). V was pared by 3 bases and J by 5 bases, with 7 bases of the junction left unmatched.

This clonotype was counted ten times or more. V and J are TRBV10-3 and TRBJ2-7, with TRBD1 as a possible D gene (5 bases). In germline, CDR1 is ENHRY, CDR2 SYGVKD. Trimming removed 6 bases at V and 2 bases at J, with 14 bases between. The CDR3 loop spans 14 amino acids. The DNA of the CDR3 is TGTGCCATCAGGGACACATCTTTCCCCTACGAGCAGTACTTC. Translated: CAIRDTSFPYEQYF.

This clonotype was counted at least ten times. CDR3 residues: CASSPSGPANEQFF. CDR3 nucleotide sequence: TGTGCCAGCAGCCCCTCAGGGCCTGCCAATGAGCAGTTCTTC. V usage is TRBV7-3 and J usage is TRBJ2-1; tentatively, D is TRBD1 (5 bases). The CDR3 is 14 residues long. The V gene lost 5 bases and the J gene lost 6 bases, with 14 bases spanning the gap. In germline, CDR1 is SGHTA, CDR2 FQGTGA. Combining the CDR3 with reference TRBV7-3 and TRBJ2-1 gives the whole variable domain GAGVSQTPSNKVTEKGKYVELRCDPISGHTALYWYRQSLGQGPEFLIYFQGTGAADDSGLPNDRFFAVRPEGSVSTLKIQRTERGDSAVYLCASSPSGPANEQFFGPGTRLTVL.

This clonotype was seen at least ten times. The CDR3 region is CASSQIAGGQETQYF. The DNA for the CDR3 is TGTGCCAGCAGCCAGATAGCGGGAGGGCAGGAGACCCAGTACTTC. The chain is built from TRBV6-1 and TRBJ2-5; TRBD2 aligns across 11 bases. The length of the CDR3 is 15 residues. Germline V gene lookup returns CDR1 MNHNS and CDR2 SASEGT. J was trimmed by 5 bases and V by 6 bases; bases with no gene match: 8.

The rearrangement joins TRBV20-1 to TRBJ2-3; 7 bases are shared with TRBD1. V shed 3 bases, J shed 4 bases, and the junction held 1 base outside the gene matches. Germline CDR1 reads DFQATT; CDR2 reads SNEGSKA (reference sequence). This CDR3 spans 12 amino acids. DNA for the CDR3: TGCAGTGCTAGCCAGGGGGCAGATACGCAGTATTTT. As protein: CSASQGADTQYF.

This clonotype was picked up many times. The rearrangement joins TRBV7-3 to TRBJ2-4; 8 nucleotides agree with TRBD2. V shed 2 bases, J shed 7 bases, and the junction held 1 base outside the gene matches. In germline, CDR1 is SGHTA, CDR2 FQGTGA. The CDR3 extends over 13 amino acids. CDR3 loop: CASSLSSGNIQYF. The CDR3 DNA sequence: TGTGCCAGCAGCTTATCTAGCGGGAACATTCAGTACTTC.

This clonotype has more than one count but fewer than ten. This sequence joins TRBV2 and TRBJ2-5, with no clear D. The V gene's germline CDR1 is SNHLY and CDR2 FYNNEI. The germline V and J ends were trimmed by 7 bases and 5 bases, with 11 bases remaining between them. The CDR3 spans 12 residues. The CDR3 protein is CASNGRRETQYF. The CDR3 DNA is TGTGCCAGCAACGGGCGTCGGGAGACCCAGTACTTC.

V gene TRBV29-1 combines with J gene TRBJ2-1; 8 nucleotides match TRBD1. Germline V gives CDR1 SQVTM, CDR2 ANQGSEA. V shed 4 bases and J 5 bases; nucleotides not matched to a gene: 4. This CDR3 has 13 amino acids. The DNA of the CDR3 is TGCAGCGTTGGGGGACAGGTCGACAATGAGCAGTTCTTC. Its translation is CSVGGQVDNEQFF.

The rearrangement uses TRBV13 and TRBJ2-3, with 13 bases fitting TRBD2. The CDR3 has 17 residues. The germline V gene encodes CDR1 PRHDT and CDR2 FYEKMQ (reference sequence). Losses at the gene ends were 4 bases for V and 6 bases for J; bases not matched to a gene: 10. The CDR3 region is CASSSEGLAGASDTQYF. DNA for the CDR3: TGTGCCAGCAGCTCCGAAGGACTAGCGGGGGCCTCCGATACGCAGTATTTT. Variable domain in full (rest from reference TRBV13 and TRBJ2-3): AAGVIQSPRHLIKEKRETATLKCYPIPRHDTVYWYQQGPGQDPQFLISFYEKMQSDKGSIPDRFSAQQFSDYHSELNMSSLELGDSALYFCASSSEGLAGASDTQYFGPGTRLTVL.

This clonotype was seen at least ten times. As DNA, the CDR3 is TGTGCCAGCAGTGAAAGCAAGGGGGATGGCTACACCTTC. It translates to CASSESKGDGYTF. The gene calls are TRBV2 and TRBJ1-2, with D possibly TRBD1 on 6 matching bases. Germline V gene data show CDR1 as SNHLY and CDR2 as FYNNEI. V lost 2 bases and J lost 6, with 10 bases in between. The CDR3 is 13 residues long.

This clonotype was detected only a few times. This sequence joins TRBV14 and TRBJ1-1; D may be TRBD1 (5 bases). CDR1 and CDR2 (germline): SGHDN, FVKESK. Trimming removed 3 bases at V and 1 base at J, with 12 bases between. CDR3 length: 15 residues. This chain's CDR3 is CASSHRDGWNTEAFF. Written as DNA, the CDR3 is TGTGCCAGCAGCCACCGGGACGGGTGGAACACTGAAGCTTTCTTT.

This clonotype was observed many times. The chain combines TRBV19 with TRBJ1-1; the match to TRBD1 covers 9 bases. Trimming removed 5 bases from V and 8 bases from J; junction bases left unmatched: 9. In germline, CDR1 is LNHDA, CDR2 SQIVND (reference sequence). The CDR3 has 14 residues. The CDR3 DNA reads TGTGCCAGTAGTCCCGGACAGGGGTTACTAGAAGCTTTCTTT. Protein sequence: CASSPGQGLLEAFF.

This clonotype was seen only a few times. One junction end disagrees with the germline gene, perhaps due to a read error. The genes are TRBV28 and TRBJ1-4; 8 positions agree with TRBD1. The CDR3 has 13 amino acids. CDR1 and CDR2 from the germline V gene are MDHEN and SYDVKM. The CDR3 sequence is CAISPDRGEKLFF. The CDR3 DNA sequence: TGTGCCATCAGTCCAGACAGGGGTGAAAAACTGTTTTTT. Based on the CDR3 plus reference TRBV28 and TRBJ1-4, the full variable domain is DVKVTQSSRYLVKRTGEKVFLECVQDMDHENMFWYRQDPGLGLRLIYFSYDVKMKEKGDIPEGYSVSREKKERFSLILESASTNQTSMYLCAISPDRGEKLFFGSGTQLSVL.

In its sample, this clonotype was seen many times. The CDR3 DNA reads TGTGCCAGCAGCTGGCGCGATGGGGGCACGGCCTACGAGCAGTACTTC. Its translation: CASSWRDGGTAYEQYF. This sequence joins TRBV7-6 and TRBJ2-7, with a possible D match to TRBD1 (6 bases). Germline assignment: CDR1 SGHVS and CDR2 FNYEAQ. V lost 4 bases, J lost 2 bases, and 18 bases lay in between. CDR3 size: 16 residues.

This clonotype came up a few times. The rearrangement joins TRBV6-2 or TRBV6-3 to TRBJ2-3, with TRBD2 matching 7 bases. The CDR3 extends over 16 amino acids. V trimming: 6 bases; J trimming: 5 bases; junction bases outside the gene matches: 14. Germline CDR1 reads MNHEY; CDR2 reads SVGEGT. In DNA form, the CDR3 reads TGTGCCAGCAGCCCCTTGGGGGAGGGCCGTGGAGATACGCAGTATTTT. Translating it yields CASSPLGEGRGDTQYF.

In this sample, this clonotype turned up many times. The J gene is TRBJ2-7, the V gene TRBV7-3, with 9 bases fitting TRBD1. Trimming at V came to 4 bases and at J to 3 bases, leaving 7 bases not matched to a gene. Looked up from germline, CDR1 is SGHTA and CDR2 is FQGTGA. This CDR3 is 15 amino acids long. CDR3 sequence: CASSSNGQGNYEQYF. The CDR3 region has the DNA TGTGCCAGCAGCTCAAATGGACAGGGGAACTACGAGCAGTACTTC.

In its sample, this clonotype was seen many times. This chain connects TRBV7-2 to TRBJ2-1; 13 nucleotides line up with TRBD2. Germline V gene data show CDR1 as SGHTA and CDR2 as FQGNSA. The CDR3 has 15 amino acids. After removal of 5 bases from V and 7 bases from J, the junction contained 5 bases not matched to a gene. The CDR3: CASSPGTSGKNEQFF. The DNA of the CDR3 is TGTGCCAGCAGCCCTGGGACTAGCGGGAAGAATGAGCAGTTCTTC. Together with reference TRBV7-2 and TRBJ2-1, the CDR3 gives the full variable domain: GAGVSQSPSNKVTEKGKDVELRCDPISGHTALYWYRQSLGQGLEFLIYFQGNSAPDKSGLPSDRFSAERTGGSVSTLTIQRTQQEDSAVYLCASSPGTSGKNEQFFGPGTRLTVL.